The TCR beta chain described here comes from a study of shared T cell receptors in the human thymus. Trimming removed 3 bases at V and 8 bases at J, with 11 bases between. In germline, CDR1 is LGHNA, CDR2 YSLEER. The CDR3 runs to 14 residues. Assay used: immunoSEQ multiplex PCR; TCRdb lists only in-frame clones, some missing. The repertoire consists of roughly 710,000 clones, with 80% to 90% occurring once and the leading ten covering roughly 0.01%. The same data also contributed to another study, on human thymus T cells. That work contributes: Having surgery to correct congenital heart defects, healthy Finnish infants acted as the donors. Obtained as resections during corrective heart surgery, the thymus tissue was then studied. Blood and thymic repertoires both appeared biased in V and J gene usage. Related research found strongly overlapping thymic repertoires in unrelated individuals.

This TCR came from a girl under three years old with a congenital heart defect. The chain couples TRBV4-3 to TRBJ1-6, with TRBD1 as a possible D gene (5 bases). The sequenced sample consisted of thymocytes. This CDR3 reads CASSQSPRDSPLHF. The CDR3 DNA sequence: TGCGCCAGCAGCCAGAGCCCCAGGGATTCACCCCTCCACTTT.